The 7 T cell receptor beta chains below were found in one sample sequenced in a study of blood T cell repertoires in COVID-19. TCRdb's table, derived via immunoSEQ multiplex PCR, lists solely in-frame clones and lacks some. The repertoire holds hundreds of thousands of clones, with 86% as singletons. Sequenced material: peripheral blood. The source is a woman aged 55-75 years with COVID-19, enrolled during active disease.

This chain uses TRBV10-3 with TRBJ1-5, with D perhaps TRBD1 (6 bases). Germline V gene data show CDR1 as ENHRY and CDR2 as SYGVKD. The V gene lost 4 bases and the J gene lost 9 bases, with 19 bases spanning the gap. CDR3 length: 15 residues. The chain's CDR3 is CAISGQDRPAGPQHF. The DNA of the CDR3 is TGTGCCATCAGTGGTCAAGACAGGCCCGCTGGGCCCCAGCATTTT.

This clone has only one observation. The J gene is TRBJ1-6, the V gene TRBV3-1 (or the pseudogene TRBV3-2); 7 bases are shared with TRBD1. Germline-derived CDR1 and CDR2 are LGHDT and YNNKEL (reference sequence). The CDR3 extends over 18 amino acids. Trimming removed 2 bases from V and 0 bases from J; junction bases left unmatched: 7. This CDR3 reads CASSQRRRTGSYNSPLHF. The CDR3 DNA reads TGTGCCAGCAGCCAAAGACGAAGGACAGGCTCCTATAATTCACCCCTCCACTTT.

The chain employs TRBV6-1 and TRBJ1-1, with a tentative D call TRBD1 (5 bases). The germline V and J ends were trimmed by 1 base and 10 bases, with 13 bases remaining between them. The CDR3 runs to 13 residues. Looked up from germline, CDR1 is MNHNS and CDR2 is SASEGT. This CDR3 is CASSEVGDGAAFF. CDR3 in DNA: TGTGCCAGCAGTGAAGTAGGGGATGGCGCAGCTTTCTTT.

The genes are TRBV7-2 and TRBJ2-5, with D unclear. This CDR3 spans 12 amino acids. Germline CDR1 is SGHTA and CDR2 is FQGNSA. Trimming pared 5 bases from V and 5 bases from J, leaving 9 bases between. The CDR3 bases are TGTGCCAGCAGCCCAATGCGGGAGACCCAGTACTTC. Translating gives CASSPMRETQYF. Full variable domain (outside the CDR3, taken from reference TRBV7-2 and TRBJ2-5): GAGVSQSPSNKVTEKGKDVELRCDPISGHTALYWYRQSLGQGLEFLIYFQGNSAPDKSGLPSDRFSAERTGGSVSTLTIQRTQQEDSAVYLCASSPMRETQYFGPGTRLLVL.

This clone has just one count. The chain employs TRBV15 and TRBJ1-1; a possible D gene is TRBD1 (5 bases). CDR1 is LNHNV, CDR2 YYDKDF, per germline (reference sequence). Trimming cost V 3 bases and J 11 bases, with 13 bases left between them. The CDR3 is made up of 12 amino acids. DNA for the CDR3: TGTGCCACCAGCAGCGGGAGAGGGGCGGCTTTCTTT. Its translation is CATSSGRGAAFF.

This clone was detected only a few times. The gene calls are TRBV6-1 and TRBJ1-2, with a weak D call TRBD1 (6 bases). The V gene lost 2 bases and the J gene lost 0 bases, with 10 bases spanning the gap. The CDR3 is made up of 15 amino acids. Germline-derived CDR1 and CDR2 are MNHNS and SASEGT. DNA of the CDR3: TGTGCCAGCAGTGAACGTTCAGGGGCTAACTATGGCTACACCTTC. Its protein product is CASSERSGANYGYTF.

The V and J genes are TRBV11-2 and TRBJ2-2; TRBD2 matches at 8 bases. The germline CDR1 and CDR2 sequences are SGHAT and FQNNGV. J gave up 4 bases and V 5 bases, and 12 bases lay outside the gene matches. The CDR3 extends over 17 amino acids. The CDR3: CASSPEVSGGVTGELFF. The DNA of the CDR3 is TGTGCCAGCAGCCCAGAGGTGTCGGGGGGGGTCACCGGGGAGCTGTTTTTT.